The clone carrying this T cell receptor beta chain was counted ten times or more. Its antigen is currently unknown. For TCRbeta, the library was prepared with unique molecular identifiers. MiXCR, run by TCRdb on the PCR reads, gives a single entry per CDR3 protein. The table includes some 150,000 distinct CDR3 sequences, around 10% detected once. The V and J ends lost 3 bases and 6 bases, in that order; junction bases with no gene match: 4. Germline V gene lookup returns CDR1 SQVTM and CDR2 ANQGSEA. The CDR3 contains 13 residues. The source of the sample is a study of T-cell reconstitution after alpha-beta-depleted transplantation in children. Findings and limits, study-wide: At the one-year point after transplant, T-cell counts and TCRbeta diversity were found to come mostly from T cells that had been newly produced. Reported findings indicate that, about two months after transplant, alpha-beta T cells came from several hundred expanded clones, which were derived from non-depleted graft cells. Elevated TCRbeta diversity at day 60 was traced, in some patients, to surviving recipient T cells and thymic progenitors.

The V call is TRBV29-1, the J call TRBJ1-2; 10 bases agree with TRBD1. The receptor was isolated from a female patient aged 2 to 10 who had a stem cell transplant for congenital amegakaryocytic thrombocytopenia, so the T cells may come from the graft donor. Here the sequenced sample was PBMCs, mostly from graft donor cells, taken 180 days after TCRalphabeta/CD19-depleted stem cell transplant. The CDR3 protein is CSVDPDRGHGYTF. CDR3 in DNA: TGCAGCGTTGACCCCGACAGGGGGCATGGCTACACCTTC.